This is a list of T cell receptor beta chains from one sample in a study of T-cell memory formation after mild COVID-19. TCRdb reanalysed the 5' RACE reads using MiXCR and keeps one entry per CDR3 protein. The sample has approximately 490,000 distinct CDR3 sequences, over 20% seen once. Sequencing input: PBMCs or a T cell subset sorted from them (not recorded which). The source of these receptors is an adult woman who had mild COVID-19 (a few samples of this study predate the infection). Cell type and time point are not known. Each CDR3 is given with its conserved first and last residue. A D gene is named only where the DNA matches it firmly. Rows may omit the clone size; those that give it use once, few, many or a size class.

abundance	v_gene	d_gene	j_gene	CDR3nt	CDR3aa
.	TRBV19	TRBD2	TRBJ2-1	TGTGCCAGTAGTATAGTTCTAGCGGGAGTGGGTGAGCAGTTCTTC	CASSIVLAGVGEQFF
many	TRBV24-1	TRBD2	TRBJ2-1	TGTGCCACCAGTGATCGACAAGCGGGGGGATCCTACAATGAGCAGTTCTTC	CATSDRQAGGSYNEQFF
few	TRBV9	.	TRBJ1-4	TGTGCCAGCAGCGTAGGGGTCGTGGCGGGGGACTATGAAAAACTGTTTTTT	CASSVGVVAGDYEKLFF
few	TRBV7-2	.	TRBJ1-5	TGTGCCAGCAGCTTCAACCGGGGTCAGCCCCAGCATTTT	CASSFNRGQPQHF
few	TRBV9	TRBD2	TRBJ2-4	TGTGCCAGCAGCTCACGACTAGCGGGAGGTGAAAACATTCAGTACTTC	CASSSRLAGGENIQYF
few	TRBV2	.	TRBJ1-5	TGTGCCAGCAGTGGGGGGGTTAACCAGCCCCAGCATTTT	CASSGGVNQPQHF
.	TRBV29-1	.	TRBJ2-2	TGCAGCGTTACCGTAGCGAACACCGGGGAGCTGTTTTTT	CSVTVANTGELFF
few	TRBV19	.	TRBJ1-1	TGTGCCAGTACCCCATCATCCCCGACAGCTGAAGCTTTCTTT	CASTPSSPTAEAFF
.	TRBV6-5	.	TRBJ2-7	TGTGCCACCCGAGACTTTATGGAGTACGAGCAGTACTTC	CATRDFMEYEQYF
many	TRBV6-5	.	TRBJ2-4	TGTGCCAGCAGCCATATGGCTCGGGGGACCAAAAACATTCAGTACTTC	CASSHMARGTKNIQYF
few	TRBV20-1	TRBD2	TRBJ2-7	TGCAGTGCTCCTACTAGCGGGAGAGGATACGAGCAGTACTTC	CSAPTSGRGYEQYF
.	TRBV15	TRBD1	TRBJ2-7	TGTGCCACCAGCAGAGACTCGGGACAGGGGGTGGGGCAGTACTTC	CATSRDSGQGVGQYF
few	TRBV7-6	TRBD1	TRBJ2-5	TGTGCCAGCAGCCCTCGGGACAGGCGAGAGACCCAGTACTTC	CASSPRDRRETQYF